A single sample is the source of the 24 T cell receptor beta chains below, sequenced in a study of T cells in Graves' hyperthyroidism and ophthalmopathy. RNA transcripts provided the source from which TCR beta CDR3 regions were amplified. When the TCR CDR3 underwent first-round RT-PCR, the HTBI primer set was used. Each CDR3 protein is one row after TCRdb ran MiXCR on the multiplex PCR reads. The sample carries 450,000 to 650,000 distinct CDR3 sequences, 12% to 15% recorded once. The specimen sequenced was blood. The origin of the receptors is a woman under 30 with Graves' ophthalmopathy.

This clonotype was counted a few times. V gene TRBV2 combines with J gene TRBJ1-5, with a tentative D call TRBD1 (5 bases). Trimming left V 4 bases short and J 0 bases short, with 16 bases between. This CDR3 is 17 amino acids long. Germline values: CDR1 SNHLY, CDR2 FYNNEI. CDR3 DNA sequence: TGTGCCAGCAGTGGGGGGGGTTCCACGGATAGCAATCAGCCCCAGCATTTT. This sequence encodes CASSGGGSTDSNQPQHF.

This clonotype was seen more than once but under ten times. The rearrangement links TRBV30 to TRBJ1-2; D perhaps matches TRBD1 (6 bases). There are 16 residues in the CDR3. Trimming removed 4 bases at V and 4 bases at J, with 22 bases between. CDR1 and CDR2 (germline): GTSNPN, SVGIG (reference sequence). CDR3 amino acids: CAWKSPDSKIFYGYTF. CDR3 coding DNA: TGTGCCTGGAAGAGTCCGGACAGCAAGATATTCTATGGCTACACCTTC. Full variable domain (missing parts from reference TRBV30 and TRBJ1-2): SQTIHQWPATLVQPVGSPLSLECTVEGTSNPNLYWYRQAAGRGLQLLFYSVGIGQISSEVPQNLSASRPQDRQFILSSKKLLLSDSGFYLCAWKSPDSKIFYGYTFGSGTRLTVV.

This sequence joins TRBV9 and TRBJ2-1, with 9 positions matching TRBD2. The germline V gene has CDR1 SGDLS and CDR2 YYNGEE. After removal of 3 bases from V and 7 bases from J, the junction contained 14 bases not matched to a gene. The CDR3 has 17 amino acids. CDR3 bases: TGTGCCAGCAGCGCGTCGGGGGCTAGCGGGATAGGTAATGAGCAGTTCTTC. It is translated as CASSASGASGIGNEQFF.

This clonotype has a handful of counts. This chain uses TRBV7-3 with TRBJ2-5; 7 nucleotides agree with TRBD2. Germline loops: CDR1 SGHTA, CDR2 FQGTGA. CDR3 length: 19 residues. Losses at the gene ends were 2 bases for V and 0 bases for J; bases not matched to a gene: 15. The CDR3 loop reads CASSLAPAGRGYHQETQYF. CDR3 sequence (DNA): TGTGCCAGCAGCTTAGCGCCAGCCGGGCGGGGGTATCACCAAGAGACCCAGTACTTC.

This clonotype was detected ten times or more. The J gene is TRBJ1-1, the V gene TRBV5-6; no clear D. CDR1 and CDR2 (germline): SGHDT, YYEEEE. Trimming took 2 bases from V and 0 from J, leaving 11 bases between them. There are 15 residues in the CDR3. For the CDR3, the DNA is TGTGCCAGCAGCTTCTTTTGGGAGATGAACACTGAAGCTTTCTTT. Residues: CASSFFWEMNTEAFF.

The rearrangement links TRBV12-3 or TRBV12-4 to TRBJ2-1; 9 nucleotides line up with TRBD2. Germline trimming cut 8 bases from V and 3 bases from J; bases unmatched to any gene: 20. The CDR3 has 19 amino acids. CDR3 in DNA: TGTGCCAGCTCCCCACCCAGCGGGCTAGCGGGAACCTACTACAATGAGCAGTTCTTC. Translation gives CASSPPSGLAGTYYNEQFF.

This clonotype appeared many times. The chain employs TRBV27 and TRBJ1-5; D is unresolved. CDR3 length: 15 residues. The germline CDR1 and CDR2 sequences are MNHEY and SMNVEV (reference sequence). Trimming took 6 bases from V and 3 from J, leaving 15 bases between them. CDR3 coding DNA: TGTGCCAGCAGCTTCCGGACGGGGATCAATCAGCCCCAGCATTTT. This codes for CASSFRTGINQPQHF.

The sample holds many counts of this clonotype. The chain combines TRBV13 with TRBJ2-1, with TRBD2 identical over 10 bases. The CDR3 has 16 amino acids. In germline, CDR1 is PRHDT, CDR2 FYEKMQ (reference sequence). V lost 4 bases to trimming and J lost 6 bases; unmatched junction nucleotides: 9. CDR3 amino acids: CASSSSGTSEVNEQFF. CDR3 DNA: TGTGCCAGCAGCTCCTCCGGGACTAGCGAAGTCAATGAGCAGTTCTTC.

This clonotype was recorded many times. The V and J genes are TRBV28 and TRBJ1-6; TRBD1 matches 7 bases. The CDR3 runs 14 residues. V shed 3 bases, J shed 7 bases, and the junction held 3 bases outside the gene matches. CDR1 is MDHEN and CDR2 is SYDVKM in the germline V gene. The CDR3 nucleotides read TGTGCCAGCAGTTTGGAGGGGGCGAATTCACCCCTCCACTTT. Its protein is CASSLEGANSPLHF.

This rearrangement joins TRBV18 to TRBJ2-2, with 7 bases identical to TRBD2. The V gene's germline CDR1 is KGHSH and CDR2 LQKENI. The V and J ends lost 6 bases and 4 bases, in that order; junction bases with no gene match: 5. This CDR3 comprises 14 residues. The CDR3 bases are TGTGCCAGCTCTCGTGGCGGGGGCACCGGGGAGCTGTTTTTT. Amino acid sequence: CASSRGGGTGELFF.

This clonotype showed up many times. The chain joins TRBV28 to TRBJ2-1; no definite D call. The CDR3 has 16 residues. The V end was cut by 2 bases, the J end by 0 bases, with 11 bases between. Germline V gene data show CDR1 as MDHEN and CDR2 as SYDVKM. CDR3 nucleotide sequence: TGTGCCAGCAGTTTACTGAAGGTTAGCTCCTACAATGAGCAGTTCTTC. Translated, it gives CASSLLKVSSYNEQFF.

The rearrangement links TRBV24-1 to TRBJ1-4, with 10 nucleotides matching TRBD1. The CDR3 runs to 16 residues. The V segment lost 5 bases and the J segment 10 bases; nucleotides outside the gene matches: 12. Germline-derived CDR1 and CDR2 are KGHDR and SFDVKD. In nucleotides, the CDR3 is TGTGCCACCAGTGCCCCTTCGGGACAGGGGATCGGAAAACTGTTTTTT. As protein: CATSAPSGQGIGKLFF.

V usage is TRBV7-3 and J usage is TRBJ2-2; 14 nucleotides agree with TRBD2. Germline V gene lookup returns CDR1 SGHTA and CDR2 FQGTGA. V was clipped by 3 bases and J by 10 bases; unmatched bases: 4. The CDR3 loop spans 15 amino acids. CDR3 amino acids: CASSLRLAGGEELFF. The CDR3 DNA reads TGTGCCAGCAGCTTGAGACTAGCGGGAGGGGAGGAGCTGTTTTTT.

This clonotype was seen at least ten times. The chain has TRBV28 and TRBJ2-2, with TRBD1 matching over 10 bases. The CDR3 totals 14 residues. The J segment lost 7 bases and the V segment lost 4 bases, leaving 3 bases of the junction unmatched. In germline, CDR1 is MDHEN, CDR2 SYDVKM. DNA of the CDR3: TGTGCCAGCAGTTGGGACAGGGGAAACGGGGAGCTGTTTTTT. It is translated as CASSWDRGNGELFF.

This chain connects TRBV5-6 to TRBJ2-7; 9 positions match TRBD1. The CDR3 is made up of 15 amino acids. Trimming cost V 2 bases and J 3 bases; bases outside gene matches: 6. From germline, CDR1 is SGHDT and CDR2 YYEEEE. CDR3 region: CASSLFEDRGYEQYF. CDR3 bases: TGTGCCAGCAGCTTATTCGAGGACAGGGGCTACGAGCAGTACTTC.

This clonotype was recorded many times. The rearrangement links TRBV10-3 to TRBJ2-7; 11 bases are shared with TRBD1. Germline V gene data show CDR1 as ENHRY and CDR2 as SYGVKD. V dropped 10 bases and J dropped 3; count of bases not matched to a gene: 5. CDR3 length: 13 amino acids. The CDR3 sequence: CATGDRGIYEQYF. The CDR3 DNA reads as TGTGCCACCGGGGACAGGGGGATCTACGAGCAGTACTTC.

This clonotype showed up many times. The junction and the germline gene differ at one end; a read error may be behind it. V is TRBV2 and J is TRBJ2-1; possibly TRBD2 for D (6 bases). Germline V gene data show CDR1 as SNHLY and CDR2 as FYNNEI. The CDR3 is 14 residues long. The DNA for the CDR3 is TGTGTCAGCAGTGGAGGAACGGGGAGGAATGGGCAGTTCTTC. The encoded protein is CVSSGGTGRNGQFF.

This clonotype was seen ten or more times. V and J are TRBV24-1 and TRBJ2-3; 11 bases align to TRBD2. V shed 9 bases, J shed 2 bases, and the junction held 12 bases outside the gene matches. The CDR3 sequence is 17 residues long. Germline CDR1 and CDR2: KGHDR and SFDVKD. CDR3 DNA: TGTGCCACCCCTACTTCCTCTAGCGGGAGGTCCACAGATACGCAGTATTTT. Protein: CATPTSSSGRSTDTQYF.

This clonotype occurred many times. The genes are TRBV2 and TRBJ2-7; 11 bases fit TRBD2. From germline, CDR1 is SNHLY and CDR2 FYNNEI. This CDR3 has 13 residues. V lost 7 bases to trimming and J lost 5 bases; unmatched junction nucleotides: 4. CDR3 sequence (DNA): TGTGCCAGCACCCCGACTAGCGGGAACGAGCAGTACTTC. It translates to CASTPTSGNEQYF.

This clonotype was counted at least ten times. V usage is TRBV30 and J usage is TRBJ1-1; D gene ambiguous. The V gene's germline CDR1 is GTSNPN and CDR2 SVGIG (reference sequence). The CDR3 spans 13 residues. Trimming pared 0 bases from V and 3 bases from J, leaving 8 bases between. Written as DNA, the CDR3 is TGTGCCTGGAGTGTACAGATAGACACTGAAGCTTTCTTT. Amino acid sequence: CAWSVQIDTEAFF.

This clonotype was recorded many times. The genes are TRBV24-1 and TRBJ2-2, with D unresolved. Trimming left V 2 bases short and J 8 bases short, with 8 bases between. This CDR3 region has 13 residues. The germline CDR1 and CDR2 sequences are KGHDR and SFDVKD. Here the CDR3 DNA reads TGTGCCACCAGTGATTCGGCAGCAGGGGAGCTGTTTTTT. Protein sequence: CATSDSAAGELFF.

A few counts support this clonotype. The chain is built from TRBV28 and TRBJ1-5; 7 bases are shared with TRBD1. This CDR3 is built from 15 residues. The J segment lost 7 bases and the V segment lost 6 bases, leaving 12 bases of the junction unmatched. Germline loops: CDR1 MDHEN, CDR2 SYDVKM. The CDR3, as DNA: TGTGCCAGCAGCTCCAGACAGGGTGGGGTCCAGCCCCAGCATTTT. Translation gives CASSSRQGGVQPQHF.

This clonotype was counted at least ten times. CDR3 nucleotide sequence: TGTGCCTCGTCCCGGGACATTCAGGAGACCCAGTACTTC. Translated: CASSRDIQETQYF. The V gene is TRBV30, the J gene TRBJ2-5; TRBD1 might be the D (6 bases). Trimming removed 7 bases from V and 5 bases from J, with 17 bases in between. Germline V gene lookup returns CDR1 GTSNPN and CDR2 SVGIG (reference sequence). The CDR3 length is 13 residues.

This clonotype occurred many times. V and J are TRBV20-1 and TRBJ2-7; TRBD2 agrees at 10 bases. Germline values: CDR1 DFQATT, CDR2 SNEGSKA (reference sequence). The V and J ends lost 5 bases and 5 bases, in that order; junction bases with no gene match: 9. The CDR3 is 14 amino acids. This CDR3 reads CSAQSGRAVDEQYF. The CDR3 DNA sequence: TGCAGTGCTCAGAGCGGGAGGGCCGTTGACGAGCAGTACTTC.